This T cell receptor beta chain appears in the sequencing data of a study of shared clonotypes between healthy human individuals. Measured with immunoSEQ multiplex PCR; TCRdb has only the in-frame clones, and not every one. The sample holds some 900,000 clones, over 75% seen once. General observations from the study: Non-shared clonotypes had lower generation probabilities than those shared by all four donors. Memory subsets generally showed smaller estimated richness than naive subsets did.

Germline V gene lookup returns CDR1 SGHTA and CDR2 FQGNSA. Trimming pared 5 bases from V and 2 bases from J, leaving 13 bases between. This CDR3 has 14 residues. Comments on this clone: Its target is unknown.

The rearrangement uses TRBV7-2 and TRBJ2-7; D unclear. The receptor was isolated from a young man in good health. Material: memory CD4+ T cells sorted from blood. The subset was: CD45RA-negative fraction. CDR3: CASSPNVGPYEQYF. The DNA of the CDR3 is TGTGCCAGCAGCCCCAATGTGGGCCCCTACGAGCAGTACTTC.